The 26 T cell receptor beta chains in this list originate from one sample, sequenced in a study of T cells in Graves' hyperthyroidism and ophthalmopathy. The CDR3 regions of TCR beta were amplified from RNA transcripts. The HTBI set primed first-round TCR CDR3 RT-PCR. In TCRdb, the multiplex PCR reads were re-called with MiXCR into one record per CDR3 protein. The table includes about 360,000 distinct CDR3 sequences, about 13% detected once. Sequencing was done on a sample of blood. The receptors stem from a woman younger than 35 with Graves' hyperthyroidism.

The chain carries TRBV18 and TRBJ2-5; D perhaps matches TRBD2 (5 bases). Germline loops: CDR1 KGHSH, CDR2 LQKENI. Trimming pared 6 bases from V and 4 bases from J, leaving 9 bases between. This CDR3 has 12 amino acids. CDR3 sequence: CASSGDSETQYF. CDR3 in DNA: TGTGCCAGCTCCGGGGATTCAGAGACCCAGTACTTC.

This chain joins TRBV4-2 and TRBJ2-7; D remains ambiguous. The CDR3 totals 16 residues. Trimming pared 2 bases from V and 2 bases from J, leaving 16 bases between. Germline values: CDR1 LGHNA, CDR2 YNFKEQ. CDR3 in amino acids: CASSQNRLDLPYEQYF. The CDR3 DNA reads TGTGCCAGCAGCCAAAACCGGCTAGACCTTCCCTACGAGCAGTACTTC.

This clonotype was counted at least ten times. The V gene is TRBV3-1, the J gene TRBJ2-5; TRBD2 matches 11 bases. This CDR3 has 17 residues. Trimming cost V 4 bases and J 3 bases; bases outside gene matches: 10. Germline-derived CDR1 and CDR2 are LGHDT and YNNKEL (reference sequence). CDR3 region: CASSPRLTGLAEETQYF. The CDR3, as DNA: TGTGCCAGCAGCCCACGACTTACGGGACTAGCGGAAGAGACCCAGTACTTC.

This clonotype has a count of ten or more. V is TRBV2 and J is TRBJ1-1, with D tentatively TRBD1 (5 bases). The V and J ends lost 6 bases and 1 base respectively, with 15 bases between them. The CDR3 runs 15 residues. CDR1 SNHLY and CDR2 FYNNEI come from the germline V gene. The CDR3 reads CASRTWDGWNTEAFF. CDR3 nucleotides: TGTGCCAGCAGGACTTGGGACGGCTGGAACACTGAAGCTTTCTTT.

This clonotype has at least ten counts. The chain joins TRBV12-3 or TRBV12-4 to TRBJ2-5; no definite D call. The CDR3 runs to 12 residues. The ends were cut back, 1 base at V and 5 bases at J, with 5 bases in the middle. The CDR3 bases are TGTGCCAGCAGTTTAGAGTTGGAGACCCAGTACTTC. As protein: CASSLELETQYF.

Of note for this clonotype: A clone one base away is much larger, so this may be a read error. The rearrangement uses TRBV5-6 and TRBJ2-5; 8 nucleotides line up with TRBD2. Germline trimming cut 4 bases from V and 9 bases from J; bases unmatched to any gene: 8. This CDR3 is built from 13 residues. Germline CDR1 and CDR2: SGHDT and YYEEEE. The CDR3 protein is CASSPGGRGAQYF. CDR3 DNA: TGTGCCAGCAGCCCGGGGGGGCGGGGGGCCCAGTACTTC.

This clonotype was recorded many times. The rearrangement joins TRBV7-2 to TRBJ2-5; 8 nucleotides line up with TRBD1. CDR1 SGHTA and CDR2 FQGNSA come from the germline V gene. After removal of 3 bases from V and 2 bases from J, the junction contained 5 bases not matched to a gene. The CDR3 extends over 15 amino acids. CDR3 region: CASSLDNRGQETQYF. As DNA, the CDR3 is TGTGCCAGCAGCTTGGATAACAGGGGGCAAGAGACCCAGTACTTC. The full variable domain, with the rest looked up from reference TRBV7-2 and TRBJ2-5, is GAGVSQSPSNKVTEKGKDVELRCDPISGHTALYWYRQSLGQGLEFLIYFQGNSAPDKSGLPSDRFSAERTGGSVSTLTIQRTQQEDSAVYLCASSLDNRGQETQYFGPGTRLLVL.

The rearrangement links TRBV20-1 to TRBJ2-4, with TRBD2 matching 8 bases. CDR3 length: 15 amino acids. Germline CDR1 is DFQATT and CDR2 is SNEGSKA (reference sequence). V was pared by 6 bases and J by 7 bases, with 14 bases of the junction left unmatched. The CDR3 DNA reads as TGCAGTGCCGACCCCCCTAGCGGGCGGGGGAACATTCAGTACTTC. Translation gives CSADPPSGRGNIQYF.

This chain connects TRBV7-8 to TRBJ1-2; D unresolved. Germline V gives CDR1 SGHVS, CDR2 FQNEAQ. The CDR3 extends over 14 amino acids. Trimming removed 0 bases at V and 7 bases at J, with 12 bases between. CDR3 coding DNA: TGTGCCAGCAGCTTAGCTCCGGGTCCTAGTGGCTACACCTTC. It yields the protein CASSLAPGPSGYTF.

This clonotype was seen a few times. CDR3 in amino acids: CASSGDTSPTEAFF. The DNA for the CDR3 is TGTGCCAGCAGCGGGGACACCTCGCCCACTGAAGCTTTCTTT. The genes are TRBV9 and TRBJ1-1; D is possibly TRBD1 (6 bases). This CDR3 has 14 residues. Trimming pared 3 bases from V and 4 bases from J, leaving 13 bases between. Germline loops: CDR1 SGDLS, CDR2 YYNGEE.

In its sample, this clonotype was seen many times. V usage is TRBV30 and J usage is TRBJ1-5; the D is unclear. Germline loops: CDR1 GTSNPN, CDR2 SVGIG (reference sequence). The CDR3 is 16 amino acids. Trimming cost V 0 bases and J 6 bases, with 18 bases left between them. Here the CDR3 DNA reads TGTGCCTGGAGTGTACTATCGGGCCTTGAGGGTCAGCCCCAGCATTTT. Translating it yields CAWSVLSGLEGQPQHF.

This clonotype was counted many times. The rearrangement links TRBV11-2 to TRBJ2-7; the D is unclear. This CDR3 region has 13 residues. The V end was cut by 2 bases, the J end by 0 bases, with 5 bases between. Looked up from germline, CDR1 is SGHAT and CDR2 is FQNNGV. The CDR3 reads CASSLYSSYEQYF. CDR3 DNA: TGTGCCAGCAGCTTATACAGCTCCTACGAGCAGTACTTC.

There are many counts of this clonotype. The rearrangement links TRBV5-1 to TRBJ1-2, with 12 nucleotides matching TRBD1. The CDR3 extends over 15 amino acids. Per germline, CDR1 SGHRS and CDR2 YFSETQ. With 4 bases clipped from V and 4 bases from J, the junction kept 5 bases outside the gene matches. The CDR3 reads CASSPGTGGVYGYTF. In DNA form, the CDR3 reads TGCGCCAGCAGCCCCGGGACAGGGGGCGTCTATGGCTACACCTTC.

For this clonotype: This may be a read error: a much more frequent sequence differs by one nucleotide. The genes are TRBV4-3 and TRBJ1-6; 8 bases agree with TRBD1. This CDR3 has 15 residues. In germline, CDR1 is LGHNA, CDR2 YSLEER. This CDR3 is CASSQEGQGRSTLYF. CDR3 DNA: TGCGCCAGCAGCCAAGAAGGACAGGGTAGATCCACCCTCTACTTT.

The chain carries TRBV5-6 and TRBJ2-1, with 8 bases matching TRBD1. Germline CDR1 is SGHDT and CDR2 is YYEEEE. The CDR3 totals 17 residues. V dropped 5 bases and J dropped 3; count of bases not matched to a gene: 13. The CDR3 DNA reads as TGTGCCAGCAGACGGACAGGGTTTCAGAGGGTCTACAATGAGCAGTTCTTC. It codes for CASRRTGFQRVYNEQFF.

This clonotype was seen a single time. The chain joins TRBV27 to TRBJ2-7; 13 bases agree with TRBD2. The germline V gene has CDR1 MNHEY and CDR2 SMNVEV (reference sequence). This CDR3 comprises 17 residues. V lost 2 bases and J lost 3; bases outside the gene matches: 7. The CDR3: CASSLRGGTSGDYEQYF. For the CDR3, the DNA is TGTGCCAGCAGTTTAAGGGGGGGGACTAGCGGGGACTACGAGCAGTACTTC.

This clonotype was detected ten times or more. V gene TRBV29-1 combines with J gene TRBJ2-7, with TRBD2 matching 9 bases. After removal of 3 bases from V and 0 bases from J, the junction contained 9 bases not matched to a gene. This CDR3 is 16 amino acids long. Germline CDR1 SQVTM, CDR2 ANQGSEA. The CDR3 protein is CSVDPLTSGFSYEQYF. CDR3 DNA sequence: TGCAGCGTTGACCCCCTAACTAGCGGGTTCTCCTACGAGCAGTACTTC.

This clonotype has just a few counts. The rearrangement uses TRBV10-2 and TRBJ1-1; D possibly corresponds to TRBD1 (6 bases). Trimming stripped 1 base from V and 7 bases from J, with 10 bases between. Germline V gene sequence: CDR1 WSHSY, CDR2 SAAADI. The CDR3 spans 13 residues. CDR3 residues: CASSELGGDEAFF. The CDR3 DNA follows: TGCGCCAGCAGTGAGTTAGGGGGGGATGAAGCTTTCTTT.

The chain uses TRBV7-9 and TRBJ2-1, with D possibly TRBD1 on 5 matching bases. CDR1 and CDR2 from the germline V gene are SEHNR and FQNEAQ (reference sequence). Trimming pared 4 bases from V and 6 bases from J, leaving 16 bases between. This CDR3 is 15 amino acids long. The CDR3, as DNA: TGTGCCAGCAGCTGGGGCTCCGGGTTAACCAATGAGCAGTTCTTC. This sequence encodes CASSWGSGLTNEQFF.

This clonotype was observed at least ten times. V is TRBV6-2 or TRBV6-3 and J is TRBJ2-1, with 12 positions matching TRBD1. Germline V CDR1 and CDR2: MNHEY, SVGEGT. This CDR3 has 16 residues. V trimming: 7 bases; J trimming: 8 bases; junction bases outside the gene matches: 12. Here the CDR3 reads CASNQPGQGALDEQFF. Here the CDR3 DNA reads TGTGCCAGCAACCAGCCGGGACAGGGGGCGCTCGATGAGCAGTTCTTC.

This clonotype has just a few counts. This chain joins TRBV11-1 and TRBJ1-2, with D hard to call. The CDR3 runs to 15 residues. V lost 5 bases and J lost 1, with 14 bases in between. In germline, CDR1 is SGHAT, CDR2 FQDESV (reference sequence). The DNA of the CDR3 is TGTGCCAGCAGCCAAGAAATGGGAAATAACTATGGCTACACCTTC. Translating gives CASSQEMGNNYGYTF. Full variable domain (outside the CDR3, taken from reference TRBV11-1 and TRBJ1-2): EAEVAQSPRYKITEKSQAVAFWCDPISGHATLYWYRQILGQGPELLVQFQDESVVDDSQLPKDRFSAERLKGVDSTLKIQPAELGDSAMYLCASSQEMGNNYGYTFGSGTRLTVV.

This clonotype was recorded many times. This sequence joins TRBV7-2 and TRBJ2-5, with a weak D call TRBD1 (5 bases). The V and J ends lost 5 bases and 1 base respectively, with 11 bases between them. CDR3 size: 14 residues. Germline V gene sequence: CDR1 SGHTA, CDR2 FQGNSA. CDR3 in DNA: TGTGCCAGCAGCGCAAACCAGGGCCAAGAGACCCAGTACTTC. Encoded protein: CASSANQGQETQYF.

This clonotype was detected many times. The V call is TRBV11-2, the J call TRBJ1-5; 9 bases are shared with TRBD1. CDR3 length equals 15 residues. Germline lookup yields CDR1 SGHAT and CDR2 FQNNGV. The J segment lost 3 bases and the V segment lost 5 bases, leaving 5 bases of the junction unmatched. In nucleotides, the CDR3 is TGTGCCAGCAGCATGACAGGGGGTTTCAATCAGCCCCAGCATTTT. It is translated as CASSMTGGFNQPQHF.

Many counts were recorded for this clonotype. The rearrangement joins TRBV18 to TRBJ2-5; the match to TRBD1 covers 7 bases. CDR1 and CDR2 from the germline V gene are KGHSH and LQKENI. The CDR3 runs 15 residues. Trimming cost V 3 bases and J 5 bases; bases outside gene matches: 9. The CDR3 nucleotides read TGTGCCAGCTCACCCGTGGGGACAGCGGCCGAGACCCAGTACTTC. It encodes CASSPVGTAAETQYF.

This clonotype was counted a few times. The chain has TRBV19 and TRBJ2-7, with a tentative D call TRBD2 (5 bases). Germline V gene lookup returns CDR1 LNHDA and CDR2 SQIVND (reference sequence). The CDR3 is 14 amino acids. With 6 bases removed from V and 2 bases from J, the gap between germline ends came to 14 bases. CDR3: CASSAGGGAYEQYF. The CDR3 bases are TGTGCCAGTAGCGCCGGAGGAGGAGCCTACGAGCAGTACTTC.

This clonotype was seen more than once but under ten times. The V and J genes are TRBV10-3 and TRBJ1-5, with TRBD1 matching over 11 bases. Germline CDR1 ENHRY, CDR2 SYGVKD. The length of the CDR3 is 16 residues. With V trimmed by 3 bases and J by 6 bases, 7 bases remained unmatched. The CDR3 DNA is TGTGCCATCAGTGAATTCGGACAGGGGGCGGGTCAGCCCCAGCATTTT. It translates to CAISEFGQGAGQPQHF.